The TCR beta chain under discussion was sequenced for a study of shared clonotypes between healthy human individuals (TCRdb year 2020). Turning to the overall study: A few men and a couple of women, aged 18 to 49 years, made up the cohort. The study deeply sequenced blood TCR repertoires of roughly five healthy adults to estimate repertoire size and the extent of clonotype sharing between individuals. For each donor, CD4 naive and CD4 memory were each run on three plates, CD8 naive on two plates, and CD8 memory on one plate. Libraries were prepared and TCR repertoires were sequenced by different laboratories using diverse techniques, in order to increase sequencing depth and limit assay-specific biases. Per donor, leukapheresis produced somewhere between about 0.85 and 10 billion PBMCs. Paper-wide results and their limitations: Because the study included a small number of donors, the genetic and exposure-history diversity represented was limited. Rarefaction of sorted-subset datasets indicated incomplete sequencing despite the large sequencing depth. Naive subsets generally had larger estimated clonotype richness than memory subsets. Clonotypes shared by all four sorted-subset donors showed higher generation probabilities than non-shared clonotypes. Pairwise subsampling indicated that sequencing depth was expected to affect the degree of clonotype sharing among donors. Sampling was limited to blood, and TCR repertoires in tissue likely differ from TCR repertoires in blood. Across a few donors, around 5% of naive CD4, more than 3% of naive CD8, approximately 2.5% of memory CD4, and approximately 0.42% of memory CD8 clonotypes were shared.

As concerns this clone: What this receptor recognizes is not known. No per-base quality is available; no much larger clone lies one base away. In the same sample, other DNA sequences code for this CDR3.

TCR CDR3 regions were amplified from genomic DNA by multiplex PCR using the deep immunoSEQ assay. Extracted genomic DNA from each cell subset was spread evenly across all wells of several immunoSEQ 96-well plates, with each plate serving as a replicate. For sorted subsets, around 0.2 ug genomic DNA, equal to some 28,000 T cell genomes, was loaded into each replicate PCR. Purified libraries were quantified with a Qubit 3.0 fluorometer, sized on a Bioanalyzer 2100, and re-quantified with the KAPA Library Quantification kit. Every immunoSEQ 96-well plate was sequenced on a dedicated single-read 150-cycle Illumina NextSeq 550 flow cell. Turning to the authors' computational methods: Because only junctional sequences without quality scores were contained in the immunoSEQ output, filtering matching that applied to full-length reads could not be performed. Sequences were annotated with PyIR, a Python wrapper for IgBLAST v1.9, and V/J genes and CDR3 were assigned using IMGT germline references. Reads were filtered out if the reads had weak V/J assignments (E-value above 1e-6), no CDR3, stop codons, out-of-frame junctions, or ambiguous translated residues. A V3J clonotype was defined by an identical inferred V gene, J gene, and CDR3 amino acid sequence. The percentage overlap between two repertoires was calculated by dividing the number of shared unique clonotypes by the size of the smaller repertoire. Three approaches were used to assess repertoire richness: RTK rarefaction, the Chao1 estimator, and Recon v2.1 estimates of unobserved clonotypes. OLGA was used to compute generation probabilities for all TCRbeta clonotypes that the gDNA method yielded from a handful of donors. The table comes from immuneACCESS by way of TCRdb, which keeps in-frame sequences with V and J called. Part of the clones is missing from these tables; in studies checked, under half for an unresolved V gene and the rest for unknown reasons. The V and J calls and clone size are taken from that table; D and trimming were inferred from the DNA. The sample profile shows 1.5 million to 2.5 million clones; 85% to 95% of them were found once. Around 1% of the sample belongs to the ten largest clones.

According to the germline V gene (reference sequence), CDR1 reads MNHNY and CDR2 reads SVGAGI. The CDR3 holds 13 amino acids from the cysteine to the phenylalanine. Of the read, only the CDR3 DNA is kept; its 39 bases are in frame from base 1. At the junction V is shortened by 5 bases and J by 3 bases; bases outside the gene matches: 1. CD8 naive samples consisted of CD45RO-negative cells that were positively selected for CCR7, yielding a CD45RA+CCR7+ population without TemRA cells. The donors were healthy, HIV-negative adults who had no recently reported acute infections or vaccinations. Every donor was a Caucasian adult living in Nashville, Tennessee, USA. Blood was collected by leukapheresis, and PBMCs were isolated by Ficoll-Histopaque density gradient centrifugation and then cryopreserved in liquid nitrogen vapor phase. Purity and quantity of every magnetically sorted T cell population were checked by analytical flow cytometry. Genomic DNA was isolated from each sorted fraction and quantified by UV absorbance on a Nanodrop 2000c.

The sequence is built from TRBV6-6 and TRBJ2-3; 8 of the junction bases match TRBD2. Sequencing was carried out using naive CD8+ T cells sorted from blood. The sample's cell subset or site label, decoded: CD45RA+CCR7+. The TCR sequence derives from a man younger than 35 in good health. The CDR3 reads CASSSGGTDTQYF. The DNA is as follows: TGTGCCAGCAGTAGCGGGGGTACAGATACGCAGTATTTT.